These 2 T cell receptor beta chains were all obtained from the same sample, sequenced in a study of blood T cells in healthy people across ages (dated by TCRdb to about 2015). Libraries were built with 5' RACE. Sequencing relied on an Illumina HiSeq 2500. A second PCR of about 7 to 12 cycles was performed with a sample-barcoded 5' primer and a J-beta primer mix. TCRdb reprocessing: public reads trimmed at Q25 with fastp, clones called with MiXCR, in-frame beta chains kept. Each CDR3 protein appears once, grouped with its most common genes and DNA. For this sample the table gives 800,000 or so distinct CDR3 sequences, of which 55% to 65% were detected only once. About 30% of the sample goes to the ten largest clones. The sample comprised blood. These TCRs come from a man aged 25-40 years in good health.

This clonotype was picked up many times. This chain uses TRBV28 with TRBJ1-5, with no clear D. The germline gives CDR1 MDHEN, CDR2 SYDVKM. The CDR3 has 16 amino acids. Trimming pared 4 bases from V and 0 bases from J, leaving 13 bases between. This CDR3 is CASSSPSSYSNQPQHF. CDR3 sequence (DNA): TGTGCCAGCAGTTCCCCTAGCAGCTATAGCAATCAGCCCCAGCATTTT. The entire variable domain, with the rest obtained from reference TRBV28 and TRBJ1-5, is as follows: DVKVTQSSRYLVKRTGEKVFLECVQDMDHENMFWYRQDPGLGLRLIYFSYDVKMKEKGDIPEGYSVSREKKERFSLILESASTNQTSMYLCASSSPSSYSNQPQHFGDGTRLSIL.

The V and J genes are TRBV4-1 and TRBJ1-2, with 8 positions matching TRBD1. Germline V gives CDR1 MGHRA, CDR2 YSYEKL. The J segment lost 7 bases and the V segment lost 4 bases, leaving 8 bases of the junction unmatched. This CDR3 comprises 14 residues. The CDR3 protein is CASSRPGQDSGYTF. CDR3 DNA: TGCGCCAGCAGCCGACCGGGACAGGATAGTGGCTACACCTTC.